This T cell receptor beta chain was captured in a study of blood T cells in healthy people across ages. Points from the study as a whole: Age brought a roughly linear fall in TCR beta diversity measured per million T cells. Compared with aged donors, long-lived donors showed fewer expanded clones, suggesting selection. A strong correlation was seen between TCR beta diversity and naive T cell percentage.

Looked up from germline, CDR1 is SNHLY and CDR2 is FYNNEI. V shed 5 bases and J 13 bases; nucleotides not matched to a gene: 17. The CDR3 consists of 15 residues. Concerning this clonotype: Its antigen is unidentified.

PBMCs were isolated at a quantity of at least 6 million per sample. Primers used in a second PCR of about 7 to 12 cycles were a sample-barcoded 5' primer and a J-beta primer mix. TCRdb used MiXCR to reprocess the 5' RACE reads, holding one entry per CDR3 protein. This repertoire shows approximately 1,100,000 distinct CDR3 sequences, around 43% found once; its top ten account for approximately 19%. This TCR derives from an older woman in good health. Source material: blood. This sequence joins TRBV2 and TRBJ2-5, with 9 bases aligning to TRBD1. CDR3 residues: CASSQKTGGTAISYF. The CDR3 bases are TGTGCCAGCAGTCAGAAGACAGGGGGTACCGCAATTTCGTACTTC.